This T cell receptor beta chain originates from a study of CD8 T cells in ankylosing spondylitis. Study-level results: A subset of motif variants has previously been described in the synovial fluid and blood of reactive arthritis. The authors reported significant enrichment of disease-linked clones in matched ankylosing spondylitis synovial fluid. Seemingly characteristic of ankylosing spondylitis blood was a TCR beta motif consisting of several highly homologous variants.

Researchers built TCR beta libraries using quantitative 5'-RACE with molecular barcodes. TCRdb recomputed calls from the 5' RACE reads with MiXCR, one row per CDR3 protein. The repertoire holds about 130,000 distinct CDR3 sequences, roughly 8.8% seen once, with 2.5% to 3.5% in the top ten. The germline gives CDR1 SGHRS, CDR2 YFSETQ. The CDR3 contains 13 residues. This clonotype occurred many times. Its cognate antigen is unknown. The germline gene is not matched at one end of the junction; a read error may be the cause. The chain couples TRBV5-1 to TRBJ2-1; D perhaps matches TRBD2 (6 bases). The receptor's source is a male donor with ankylosing spondylitis or in good health (not recorded which). The sequencing sample was made of blood, either unsorted or a sorted T cell fraction (not recorded which). CDR3 in amino acids: CASSLDLTGGRIF. CDR3 sequence (DNA): TGCGCCAGCAGCTTGGACTTGACCGGGGGTAGAATATTC.